This TCR beta chain was identified during a study of blood T cell repertoires in COVID-19. For the study at large: PBMCs, B-cell-depleted T cells, or T cells provided the cDNA or gDNA that made up the material.

Trimming at V came to 8 bases and at J to 8 bases, leaving 10 bases not matched to a gene. This CDR3 has 13 amino acids. CDR1 and CDR2 (germline): SGHNT, YENEEA. Authors' analysis steps: Estimates of nucleated cell counts were drawn from the amplification of reference gene primers. Generated by immunoSEQ multiplex PCR, the TCRdb table keeps only in-frame clones and is missing some. V and J calls plus clone size are reproduced from that table; the DNA served to infer D and trimming. This table holds 200,000 to 250,000 clones, approximately 84% found once. The age range of participants was 18 to 89 years, with residence in about two dozen US areas. In Cohort 3, a recovered donor had either two negative PCRs, clearance, or symptom resolution.

J is TRBJ1-1 and V is TRBV11-3; 8 bases align to TRBD1. This clonotype originated in a man in his forties or fifties who had recovered from COVID-19. Material: PBMCs or T cells enriched from blood (not recorded which). CDR3 protein: CASGQGVGAEAFF. Here the CDR3 DNA reads TGTGCCAGCGGACAGGGAGTAGGAGCGGAAGCTTTCTTT.